The rows below give T cell receptor beta chains drawn from one sample of a study of OX40 agonist ivuxolimab in advanced cancers. The data were produced by immunoSEQ multiplex PCR, yet TCRdb's version contains in-frame clones alone and is incomplete. The sample has over 35,000 clones; around 90% are singletons. The sample was CD4+ or CD8+ T cells sorted from blood, taken in a trial of the OX40 agonist ivuxolimab. These receptors originate from an adult with an advanced solid tumor such as melanoma, head and neck, liver or kidney cancer. Both conserved end residues are part of each CDR3. D genes are given only for firm matches. Clone size is stated in some rows and not others, as once, few, many or a class when expanded.

V gene	clone size	J gene	D gene	CDR3 DNA	CDR3 protein
TRBV6-5	.	TRBJ1-1	.	TGTGCCAGCAGTTACGAAGGGGCGCGGAACACTGAAGCTTTCTTT	CASSYEGARNTEAFF
TRBV5-4	.	TRBJ2-3	TRBD2	TGTGCCAGCAGCAGAGCGGGGGGGCCAACAGATACGCAGTATTTT	CASSRAGGPTDTQYF
TRBV9	.	TRBJ2-3	TRBD2	TGTGCCAGCAGCGTAGGTATAGCGGGGGCCCTCTCGGATACGCAGTATTTT	CASSVGIAGALSDTQYF
TRBV12-1	.	TRBJ2-6	.	TGTGCCAGCAGCTACGCCTATATAGGACAAAGTCGGGCCAACGTCCTGACTTTC	CASSYAYIGQSRANVLTF
TRBV29-1	.	TRBJ2-4	.	TGCAGCGTTGAGGCTGAGGCCAAAAACATTCAGTACTTC	CSVEAEAKNIQYF
TRBV6-5	.	TRBJ2-7	.	TGTGCCAGCAGTAGCACAGGAGACTCTCTTTACGAGCAGTACTTC	CASSSTGDSLYEQYF
TRBV7-2	once	TRBJ2-7	.	TGTGCCAGCAGCTTAGTTGGCGGGACGAATACCTACGAGCAGTATTTC	CASSLVGGTNTYEQYF
TRBV4-2	.	TRBJ1-2	.	TGTGCCAGCAGCCAGGGAGAGGGGGTAGACTATGGCTACACCTTC	CASSQGEGVDYGYTF
TRBV11-3	.	TRBJ2-7	.	TGTGCCAGCAGCTTAGATATGGGACCCAGAAGCTCCTACGAGCAGTACTTC	CASSLDMGPRSSYEQYF
TRBV4-1	.	TRBJ1-2	TRBD1	TGCGCCAGCAGCGGACAGGACAGGGTGTTCTATGGCTACACCTTC	CASSGQDRVFYGYTF
TRBV27	.	TRBJ1-1	.	TGTGCCAGCAGTTTTGACGGGGGGCGTGGGGTCTTTAGAGCTTTCTTT	CASSFDGGRGVFRAFF
TRBV11-3	.	TRBJ2-3	.	TGTGCCAGCAGCTCAAGTGCGGAACCAGATACGCAGTATTTT	CASSSSAEPDTQYF
TRBV29-1	few	TRBJ2-3	TRBD1	TGCAGCGGGGACAGGGGCGGCACAGATACGCAGTATTTT	CSGDRGGTDTQYF
TRBV7-9	.	TRBJ2-7	.	TGTGCCAGCAGCTTAGCTGGTTTGGGTCACGAGCAGTACTTC	CASSLAGLGHEQYF
TRBV7-3	.	TRBJ1-4	TRBD1	TGTGCCAGCAGCGCCTGGGGACAGCCGAATGAAAAACTGTTTTTT	CASSAWGQPNEKLFF
TRBV9	.	TRBJ2-7	.	TGTGCCAGCAGCGTAGAAGCGTTTAGCTCCTACGAGCAGTACTTC	CASSVEAFSSYEQYF
TRBV29-1	.	TRBJ1-5	.	TGCAGCGTTGTAGGTCAGCCCAATCAGCCCCAGCATTTT	CSVVGQPNQPQHF
TRBV7-7	.	TRBJ2-2	TRBD1	TGTGCTAGCGGGACAGGGGACGCCGGGGAGCTGTTTTTT	CASGTGDAGELFF
TRBV6-6	.	TRBJ1-6	.	TGTGCCAGCAGTTTAGGGAATTCACCCCTCCACTTT	CASSLGNSPLHF
TRBV29-1	.	TRBJ1-1	TRBD1	TGCAGCGTCGTAGACAGGGCTAGACATAATGAAGCTTTCTTT	CSVVDRARHNEAFF
TRBV5-1	.	TRBJ2-3	TRBD1	TGCGCCAGCAGCTTGGCAGGGGGAACAGATACGCAGTATTTT	CASSLAGGTDTQYF
TRBV5-1	.	TRBJ2-3	.	TGCGCCAGCATAGAGGGGCAACAAACAGATACGCAGTATTTT	CASIEGQQTDTQYF
TRBV18	.	TRBJ2-4	TRBD2	TGTGCCAGCTCGCGGGAGGCAGACCTACAATGGGACATTCAGTACTTC	CASSREADLQWDIQYF
TRBV5-4	.	TRBJ2-7	.	TGTGCCAGCAGCGATGAGAGGGCAGTGGAGTACTTC	CASSDERAVEYF
TRBV7-2	.	TRBJ2-2	.	TGTGCCAGCAGCTTACAGGGGGAGGCCACCGGGGAGCTGTTTTTT	CASSLQGEATGELFF
TRBV7-6	once	TRBJ2-1	TRBD2	TGTGCCAGCAGCCAGACGGGACTAGCGGGCTACAATGAGCAGTTCTTC	CASSQTGLAGYNEQFF
TRBV29-1	once	TRBJ1-2	TRBD1	TGCAGCGGTGGGACAGATTATGGCTACACCTTC	CSGGTDYGYTF
TRBV9	.	TRBJ1-3	TRBD1	TGTGCCAGCAGCGTAGGGGACAGTGACTCTGGAAACACCATATATTTT	CASSVGDSDSGNTIYF
TRBV30	.	TRBJ2-5	TRBD1	TGTGCCTGGAGTGGGGACAGTCTACAAGAGACCCAGTACTTC	CAWSGDSLQETQYF
TRBV11-2	.	TRBJ2-7	.	TGTGCCAGCAGCTTAGATCTACTTAGCTCCTACGAGCAGTACTTC	CASSLDLLSSYEQYF
TRBV5-1	.	TRBJ2-2	TRBD2	TGCGCCAGCAGCTCCGGGACTAGCGGGGGACCTACCGGGGAGCTGTTTTTT	CASSSGTSGGPTGELFF
TRBV7-6	.	TRBJ2-5	TRBD2	TGTGCCAGCAGCTTCCGGGGACTAGCGGGGGGGCCGGACGAGACCCAGTACTTC	CASSFRGLAGGPDETQYF
TRBV10-2	.	TRBJ1-6	.	TGCGCCAGCTCAAGTTTACTGGGATATGGTTCACCCCTCCACTTT	CASSSLLGYGSPLHF
TRBV7-2	.	TRBJ1-3	.	TGTGCCAGCAGCTTAGCAGGGCCCTTCTCTGGAAACACCATATATTTT	CASSLAGPFSGNTIYF
TRBV6-5	.	TRBJ2-5	.	TGTGCCAGCTGCCCCCGGGAGACCCAGTACTTC	CASCPRETQYF
TRBV19	.	TRBJ2-2	.	TGTGCCACCCGACGTACGGGCAGAGGCACCGGGGAGCTGTTTTTT	CATRRTGRGTGELFF
TRBV10-3	.	TRBJ1-5	.	TGTGCCATCAGTGAGAGGGAGAATCAGCCCCAGCATTTT	CAISERENQPQHF
TRBV6-6	.	TRBJ2-3	TRBD2	TGTGCCACTCTAGCGGGGGTGACAGATACGCAGTATTTT	CATLAGVTDTQYF
TRBV11-2	.	TRBJ1-4	.	TGTGCCAGCAGCTCCCGGGCGCCGGGTTATGAAAAACTGTTTTTT	CASSSRAPGYEKLFF
TRBV4-2	.	TRBJ2-5	TRBD2	TGTGCCAGCAGCCAGGGTAGCGGGGGGCCAAAAGAGACCCAGTACTTC	CASSQGSGGPKETQYF
TRBV29-1	.	TRBJ2-3	.	TGCAGCGTTTATCCGCCGACTCAGGGTACGCAGTATTTT	CSVYPPTQGTQYF
TRBV7-2	.	TRBJ2-5	.	TGTGCCAGCAGCTTTAATAAGGGGGCGGGGGAGACCCAGTACTTC	CASSFNKGAGETQYF
TRBV4-3	.	TRBJ2-3	.	TGCGCCAGCAGCCCCCGGGACGGAAACACAGATACGCAGTATTTT	CASSPRDGNTDTQYF
TRBV9	.	TRBJ2-5	TRBD2	TGTGCCAGCAGCCAGTACTCAGGCCTAGCGGAAGAGACCCAGTACTTC	CASSQYSGLAEETQYF
TRBV5-1	.	TRBJ2-7	TRBD1	TGCGCCAGCAGCTTGGCGGGACAGGGGAGATTTGGCGAGCAGTACTTC	CASSLAGQGRFGEQYF
TRBV7-2	.	TRBJ1-3	.	TGTGCCAGCAGCTTATGGCTCTCTGGAAACACCATATATTTT	CASSLWLSGNTIYF
TRBV5-1	.	TRBJ2-2	.	TGCGCCAGCAGCTTCTTACAGGGTGGCGGGGAGCTGTTTTTT	CASSFLQGGGELFF
TRBV6-5	.	TRBJ1-4	TRBD1	TGTAACAGCAGACGGGGAGACAGGGAAAATGAAAAACTGTTTTTT	CNSRRGDRENEKLFF
TRBV7-9	.	TRBJ1-4	.	TGTGCCAGCAGCCCCGGGGCGGTAAATGAAAAACTGTTTTTT	CASSPGAVNEKLFF
TRBV4-2	.	TRBJ2-1	.	TGTGCCAGCAGCCAAGATTTAACTAGTTTCCCAAATGAGCAGTTCTTC	CASSQDLTSFPNEQFF
TRBV18	.	TRBJ2-3	.	TGTGCCAGCTCACCAGCCGCCCAGGGGCTTTACACAGATACGCAGTATTTT	CASSPAAQGLYTDTQYF
TRBV5-1	once	TRBJ1-4	TRBD1	TGCGCCAGCAGCCAGGGGGCAACTAATGAAAAACTGTTTTTT	CASSQGATNEKLFF
TRBV11-3	.	TRBJ2-7	.	TGTGCCAGCAGCCACCGGGGTGGGAGCTCCTACGAGCAGTACTTC	CASSHRGGSSYEQYF
TRBV10-3	few	TRBJ1-2	.	TGTGCCATCAGTGACGCCCTCGGCAGGGGCCCGATGGGCTACACCTTC	CAISDALGRGPMGYTF
TRBV11-3	.	TRBJ2-7	.	TGTGCCAGCAGCTTATTTGGGGGCAGGGACTACGAGCAGTACTTC	CASSLFGGRDYEQYF